This T cell receptor (beta chain) stems from a study of blood T cell repertoires in COVID-19. For the study at large: Whether acute or convalescent, the COVID-19 samples came from the United States, Italy and Spain. T cells, B-cell-depleted T cells, or PBMCs supplied cDNA or gDNA.

Source study methods: Using reference gene primer amplification, nucleated cell counts were estimated. Profiled with immunoSEQ multiplex PCR; TCRdb holds only in-frame clones, not every one. The V and J calls and clone size were taken over from that table, and D and trimming were inferred from the DNA. The sample contains roughly 230,000 clones, approximately 92% of which appear only once. After removal of 4 bases from V and 0 bases from J, the junction contained 16 bases not matched to a gene. Germline-derived CDR1 and CDR2 are SGHDN and FVKESK. The CDR3 totals 20 residues. The chain couples TRBV14 to TRBJ2-1; 9 bases fit TRBD2. This TCR was sampled from a woman aged 40 to 50 who had recovered from COVID-19. Specimen: peripheral blood. Written as DNA, the CDR3 is TGTGCCAGCAGCCTAACGCCGGGACTAGCTCCTTTAAGCTCCTACAATGAGCAGTTCTTC. Its translation: CASSLTPGLAPLSSYNEQFF.